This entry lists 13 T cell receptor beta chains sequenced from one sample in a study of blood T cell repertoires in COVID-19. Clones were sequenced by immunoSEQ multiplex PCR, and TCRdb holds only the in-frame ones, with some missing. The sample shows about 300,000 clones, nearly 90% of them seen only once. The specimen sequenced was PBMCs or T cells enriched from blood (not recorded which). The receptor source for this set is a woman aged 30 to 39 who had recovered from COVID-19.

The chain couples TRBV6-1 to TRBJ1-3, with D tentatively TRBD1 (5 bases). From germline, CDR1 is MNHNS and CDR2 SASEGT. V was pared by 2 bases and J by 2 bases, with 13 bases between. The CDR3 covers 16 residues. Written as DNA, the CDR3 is TGTGCCAGCAGTGAAAGCCAGGGAGGCCCTGGAAACACCATATATTTT. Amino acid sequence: CASSESQGGPGNTIYF.

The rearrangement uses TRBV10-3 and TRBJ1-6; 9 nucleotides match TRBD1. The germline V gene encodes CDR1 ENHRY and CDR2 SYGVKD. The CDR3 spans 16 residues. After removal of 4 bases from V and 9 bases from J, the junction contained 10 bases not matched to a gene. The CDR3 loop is CAISVGQGTGGSPLHF. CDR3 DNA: TGTGCCATCAGTGTCGGACAGGGGACAGGAGGTTCACCCCTCCACTTT.

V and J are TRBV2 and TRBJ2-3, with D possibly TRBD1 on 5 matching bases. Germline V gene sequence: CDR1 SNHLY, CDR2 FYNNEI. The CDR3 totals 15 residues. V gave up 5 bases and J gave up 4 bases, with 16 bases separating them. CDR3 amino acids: CASSRAGNGADTQYF. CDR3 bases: TGTGCCAGCAGTAGAGCAGGGAATGGGGCAGATACGCAGTATTTT. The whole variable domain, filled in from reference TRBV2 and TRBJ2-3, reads EPEVTQTPSHQVTQMGQEVILRCVPISNHLYFYWYRQILGQKVEFLVSFYNNEISEKSEIFDDQFSVERPDGSNFTLKIRSTKLEDSAMYFCASSRAGNGADTQYFGPGTRLTVL.

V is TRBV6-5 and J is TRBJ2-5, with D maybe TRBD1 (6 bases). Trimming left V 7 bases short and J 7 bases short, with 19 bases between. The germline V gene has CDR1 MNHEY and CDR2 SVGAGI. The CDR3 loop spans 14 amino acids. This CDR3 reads CASITTGARGTQYF. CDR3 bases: TGTGCCAGCATTACGACCGGGGCCAGGGGGACCCAGTACTTC.

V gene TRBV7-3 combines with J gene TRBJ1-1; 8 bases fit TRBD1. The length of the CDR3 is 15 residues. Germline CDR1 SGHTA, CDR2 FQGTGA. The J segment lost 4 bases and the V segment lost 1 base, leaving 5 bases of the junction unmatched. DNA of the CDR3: TGTGCCAGCAGCTTAATCCCGGGACAGGTCACTGAAGCTTTCTTT. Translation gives CASSLIPGQVTEAFF.

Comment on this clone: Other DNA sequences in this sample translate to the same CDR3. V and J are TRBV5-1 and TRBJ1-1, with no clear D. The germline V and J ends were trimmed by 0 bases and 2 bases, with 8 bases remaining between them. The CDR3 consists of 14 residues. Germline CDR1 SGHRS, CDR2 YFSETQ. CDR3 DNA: TGCGCCAGCAGCTTGGCGGGTCAAAACACTGAAGCTTTCTTT. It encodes CASSLAGQNTEAFF. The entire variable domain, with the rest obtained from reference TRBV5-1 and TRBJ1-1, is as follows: KAGVTQTPRYLIKTRGQQVTLSCSPISGHRSVSWYQQTPGQGLQFLFEYFSETQRNKGNFPGRFSGRQFSNSRSEMNVSTLELGDSALYLCASSLAGQNTEAFFGQGTRLTVV.

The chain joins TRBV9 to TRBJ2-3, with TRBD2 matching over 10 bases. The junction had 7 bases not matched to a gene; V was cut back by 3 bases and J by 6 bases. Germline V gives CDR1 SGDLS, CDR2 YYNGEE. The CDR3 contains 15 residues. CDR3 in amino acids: CASSGSGGIKDTQYF. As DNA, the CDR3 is TGTGCCAGCAGCGGTAGCGGGGGGATTAAGGATACGCAGTATTTT. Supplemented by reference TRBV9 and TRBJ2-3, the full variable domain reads DSGVTQTPKHLITATGQRVTLRCSPRSGDLSVYWYQQSLDQGLQFLIQYYNGEERAKGNILERFSAQQFPDLHSELNLSSLELGDSALYFCASSGSGGIKDTQYFGPGTRLTVL.

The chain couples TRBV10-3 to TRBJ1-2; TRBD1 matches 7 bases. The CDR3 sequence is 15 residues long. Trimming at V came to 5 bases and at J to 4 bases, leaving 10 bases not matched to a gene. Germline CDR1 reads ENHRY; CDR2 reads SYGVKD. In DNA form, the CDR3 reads TGTGCCATCAGTCCCTTCGACAGGGCGGGCTATGGCTACACCTTC. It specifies CAISPFDRAGYGYTF.

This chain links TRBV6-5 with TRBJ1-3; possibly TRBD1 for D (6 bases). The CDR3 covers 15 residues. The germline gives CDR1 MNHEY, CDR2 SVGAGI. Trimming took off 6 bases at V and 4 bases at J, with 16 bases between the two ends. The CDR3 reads CASRPTGTRGNTIYF. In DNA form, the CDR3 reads TGTGCCAGCAGGCCCACCGGGACAAGGGGAAACACCATATATTTT.

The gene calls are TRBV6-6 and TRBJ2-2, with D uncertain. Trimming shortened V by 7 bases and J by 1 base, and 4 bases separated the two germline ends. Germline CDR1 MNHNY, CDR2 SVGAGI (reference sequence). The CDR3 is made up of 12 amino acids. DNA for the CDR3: TGTGCCAGCACGGGGAACACCGGGGAGCTGTTTTTT. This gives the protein CASTGNTGELFF.

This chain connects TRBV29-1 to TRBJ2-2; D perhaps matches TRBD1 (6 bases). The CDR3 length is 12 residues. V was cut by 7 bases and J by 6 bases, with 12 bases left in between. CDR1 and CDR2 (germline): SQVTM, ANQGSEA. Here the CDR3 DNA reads TGCAGCGCCGCCCAGGGGTCCGGGGAGCTGTTTTTT. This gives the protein CSAAQGSGELFF.

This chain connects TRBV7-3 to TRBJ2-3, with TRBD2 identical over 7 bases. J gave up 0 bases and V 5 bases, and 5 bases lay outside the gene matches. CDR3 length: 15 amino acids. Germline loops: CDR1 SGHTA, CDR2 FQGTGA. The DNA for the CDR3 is TGTGCCAGCAGCCCGCGGGGGATAAGCACAGATACGCAGTATTTT. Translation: CASSPRGISTDTQYF. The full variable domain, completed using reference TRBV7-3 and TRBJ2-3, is GAGVSQTPSNKVTEKGKYVELRCDPISGHTALYWYRQSLGQGPEFLIYFQGTGAADDSGLPNDRFFAVRPEGSVSTLKIQRTERGDSAVYLCASSPRGISTDTQYFGPGTRLTVL.

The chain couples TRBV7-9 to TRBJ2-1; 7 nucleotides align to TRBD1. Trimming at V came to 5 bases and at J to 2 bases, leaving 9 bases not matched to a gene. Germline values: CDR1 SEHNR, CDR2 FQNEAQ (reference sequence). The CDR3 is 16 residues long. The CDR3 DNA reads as TGTGCCAGCAGCCCCCAAGGACAGGTGACCTACAATGAGCAGTTCTTC. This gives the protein CASSPQGQVTYNEQFF.